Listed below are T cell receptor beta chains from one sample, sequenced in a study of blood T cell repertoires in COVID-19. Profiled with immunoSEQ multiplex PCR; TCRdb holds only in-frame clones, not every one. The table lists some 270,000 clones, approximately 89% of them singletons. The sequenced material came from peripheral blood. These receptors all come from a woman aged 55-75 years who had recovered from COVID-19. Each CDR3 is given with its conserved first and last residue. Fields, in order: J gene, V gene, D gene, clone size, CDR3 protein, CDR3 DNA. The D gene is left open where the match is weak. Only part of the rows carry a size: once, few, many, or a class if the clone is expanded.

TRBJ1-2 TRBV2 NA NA CASSGGEGGYGYTF TGTGCCAGCAGCGGGGGGGAGGGCGGCTATGGCTACACCTTC
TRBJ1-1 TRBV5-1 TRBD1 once CASSGRQGRTEAFF TGCGCCAGCAGCGGACGACAGGGTCGCACTGAAGCTTTCTTT
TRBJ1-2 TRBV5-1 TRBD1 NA CASSTTGAANYGYTF TGCGCCAGCAGCACGACAGGGGCGGCTAACTATGGCTACACCTTC
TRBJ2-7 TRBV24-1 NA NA CATSDSDSTYEQYF TGTGCCACCAGTGACAGCGACAGCACCTACGAGCAGTACTTC
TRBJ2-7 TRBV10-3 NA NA CAISESTSPEQYF TGTGCCATCAGTGAGTCAACTAGCCCCGAGCAGTACTTC
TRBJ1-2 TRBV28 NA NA CASNAPGLINYGYTF TGTGCCAGCAACGCCCCGGGACTTATCAATTATGGCTACACCTTC
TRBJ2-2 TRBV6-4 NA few CASSRFPGDGELFF TGTGCCAGCAGTAGGTTCCCCGGAGACGGGGAGCTGTTTTTT
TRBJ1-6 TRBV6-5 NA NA CASTTGMNSPLHF TGTGCCAGCACCACAGGGATGAATTCACCCCTCCACTTT
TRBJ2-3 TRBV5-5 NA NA CASSPGLANTDTQYF TGTGCCAGCAGCCCTGGGCTAGCTAACACAGATACGCAGTATTTT
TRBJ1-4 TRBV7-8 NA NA CASSFSGRKLFF TGTGCCAGCAGCTTTTCTGGGAGAAAACTGTTTTTT
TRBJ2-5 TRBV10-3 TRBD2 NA CAISTRGGQETQYF TGTGCCATCAGTACCCGGGGGGGGCAAGAGACCCAGTACTTC
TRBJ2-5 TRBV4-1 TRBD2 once CASSQEGRGGQETQYF TGCGCCAGCAGCCAAGAAGGCCGCGGGGGACAAGAGACCCAGTACTTC
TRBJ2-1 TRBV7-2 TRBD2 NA CASSLVGGSGNEQFF TGTGCCAGCAGCTTAGTCGGGGGGTCGGGCAATGAGCAGTTCTTC
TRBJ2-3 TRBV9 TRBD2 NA CASTGEGTSTDTQYF TGTGCCAGCACCGGGGAGGGCACTAGCACAGATACGCAGTATTTT
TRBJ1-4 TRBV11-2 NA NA CASSRTGGAYEKLFF TGTGCCAGCAGCCGTACGGGGGGGGCGTATGAAAAACTGTTTTTT
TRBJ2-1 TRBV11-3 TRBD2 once CASSSAGGPSYNEQFF TGTGCCAGCAGCTCAGCGGGGGGACCCTCCTACAATGAGCAGTTCTTC
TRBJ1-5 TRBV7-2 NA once CASSLNQPGPGLDQPQHF TGTGCCAGCAGCTTAAACCAACCGGGTCCTGGGTTGGATCAGCCCCAGCATTTT
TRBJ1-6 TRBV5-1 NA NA CASTPGLGGSPLHF TGCGCCAGCACCCCAGGACTAGGAGGTTCACCCCTCCACTTT
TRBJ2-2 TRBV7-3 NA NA CASSLNRRGSGELFF TGTGCCAGCAGCTTAAACAGAAGGGGATCCGGGGAGCTGTTTTTT
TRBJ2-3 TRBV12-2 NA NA CASRGGFYTDTQYF TGTGCAAGTCGCGGGGGCTTCTATACGGATACGCAGTATTTT
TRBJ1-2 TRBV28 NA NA CASSFQGYGYTF TGTGCCAGCAGTTTCCAGGGCTATGGCTACACCTTC
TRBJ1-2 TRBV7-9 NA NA CASSLGDTNYGYTF TGTGCCAGCAGCTTAGGGGACACGAACTATGGCTACACCTTC
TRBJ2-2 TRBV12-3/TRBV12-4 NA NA CASTPVAGELFF TGTGCCAGCACCCCGGTTGCCGGGGAGCTGTTTTTT
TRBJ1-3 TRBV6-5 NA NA CASNRGNNNWHTIYF TGTGCCAGCAACCGGGGGAATAACAATTGGCACACCATATATTTT
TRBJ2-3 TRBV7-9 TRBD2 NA CASSRRTSESLDTQYF TGTGCCAGCAGTCGACGGACTAGCGAGTCCTTAGATACGCAGTATTTT
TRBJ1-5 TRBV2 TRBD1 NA CASSEQGGEEPQHF TGTGCCAGCAGTGAGCAGGGGGGAGAGGAGCCCCAGCATTTT
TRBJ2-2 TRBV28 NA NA CASSLSMTVGITGELFF TGTGCCAGCAGTTTGTCCATGACAGTTGGAATCACCGGGGAGCTGTTTTTT
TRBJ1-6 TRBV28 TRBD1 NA CASSLKDRVWEPLHF TGTGCCAGCAGTTTAAAGGACAGGGTTTGGGAGCCCCTCCACTTT
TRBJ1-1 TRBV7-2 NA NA CASSPVGRRNTEAFF TGTGCCAGCAGCCCCGTGGGGAGGCGGAACACTGAAGCTTTCTTT
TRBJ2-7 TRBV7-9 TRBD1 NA CASSRGTGTTYEQYF TGTGCCAGCAGCCGGGGGACAGGTACAACCTACGAGCAGTACTTC
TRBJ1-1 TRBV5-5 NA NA CASSFRRQANTEAFF TGTGCCAGCAGCTTCAGACGGCAGGCGAACACTGAAGCTTTCTTT
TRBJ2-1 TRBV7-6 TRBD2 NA CASSAAGLAGHNEQFF TGTGCCAGCAGCGCGGCAGGACTAGCGGGACACAATGAGCAGTTCTTC
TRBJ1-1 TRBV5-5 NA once CASSHDTNTEAFF TGTGCCAGCAGCCATGACACCAACACTGAAGCTTTCTTT
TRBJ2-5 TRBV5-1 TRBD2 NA CASSKGTSGFQETQYF TGCGCCAGCAGCAAGGGGACTAGCGGTTTCCAAGAGACCCAGTACTTC
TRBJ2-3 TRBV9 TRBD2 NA CASSVVGREADTQYF TGTGCCAGCAGCGTAGTTGGGCGGGAGGCAGATACGCAGTATTTT
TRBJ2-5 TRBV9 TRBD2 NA CASSVESGGGETQYF TGTGCCAGCAGCGTAGAGTCGGGAGGTGGGGAGACCCAGTACTTC
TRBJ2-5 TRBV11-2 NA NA CASGAQNQETQYF TGTGCCAGCGGGGCCCAGAACCAAGAGACCCAGTACTTC
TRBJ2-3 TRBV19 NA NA CASSTPDSRSTDTQYF TGTGCCAGTAGTACCCCGGACAGCCGTAGCACAGATACGCAGTATTTT
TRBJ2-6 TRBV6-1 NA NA CASSALSSWLSGANVLTF TGTGCCAGCAGTGCCCTTTCGTCCTGGCTCTCTGGGGCCAACGTCCTGACTTTC
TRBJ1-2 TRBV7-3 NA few CASSSPGENYGYTF TGTGCCAGCAGCTCTCCCGGGGAGAACTATGGCTACACCTTC
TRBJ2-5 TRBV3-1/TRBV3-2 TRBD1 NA CASSLPGTGKEETQYF TGTGCCAGCAGCCTCCCCGGGACAGGGAAAGAGGAGACCCAGTACTTC
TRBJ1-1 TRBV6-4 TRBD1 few CASIRVGTVNTEAFF TGTGCCAGCATACGTGTAGGGACAGTGAACACTGAAGCTTTCTTT
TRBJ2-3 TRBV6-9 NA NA CAALDIDTQYF TGTGCCGCCCTTGACATAGATACGCAGTATTTT
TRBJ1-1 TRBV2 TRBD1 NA CASMADRGQGAFF TGTGCCAGCATGGCCGACAGGGGCCAGGGGGCTTTCTTT
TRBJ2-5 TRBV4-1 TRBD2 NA CASSRTGLAGGRETQYF TGCGCCAGCAGCCGGACGGGACTAGCGGGGGGGCGTGAGACCCAGTACTTC
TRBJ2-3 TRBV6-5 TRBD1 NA CASRRTGGRADTQYF TGTGCCAGCAGGAGGACAGGGGGTCGAGCAGATACGCAGTATTTT